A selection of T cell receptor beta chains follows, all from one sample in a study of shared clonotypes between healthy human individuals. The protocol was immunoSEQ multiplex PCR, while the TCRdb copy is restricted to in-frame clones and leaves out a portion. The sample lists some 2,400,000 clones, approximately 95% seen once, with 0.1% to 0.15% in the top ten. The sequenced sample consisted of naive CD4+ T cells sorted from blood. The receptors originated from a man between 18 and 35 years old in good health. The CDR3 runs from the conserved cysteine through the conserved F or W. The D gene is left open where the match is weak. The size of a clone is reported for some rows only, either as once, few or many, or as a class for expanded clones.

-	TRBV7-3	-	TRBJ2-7	CASSLVRASEQYF	TGTGCCAGCAGCTTGGTCAGGGCAAGCGAGCAGTACTTC
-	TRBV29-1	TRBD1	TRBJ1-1	CSAETGGQRAEAFF	TGCAGCGCCGAAACAGGGGGCCAGAGGGCTGAAGCTTTCTTT
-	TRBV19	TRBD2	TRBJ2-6	CASSRGGTGANVLTF	TGTGCCAGTAGTAGGGGAGGGACTGGGGCCAACGTCCTGACTTTC
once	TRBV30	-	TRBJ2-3	CAWSSNTQYF	TGTGCCTGGAGTAGTAATACGCAGTATTTT
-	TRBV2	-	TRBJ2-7	CASRLEIATSYEQYF	TGTGCCAGCAGGCTCGAAATAGCGACCTCCTACGAGCAGTACTTC
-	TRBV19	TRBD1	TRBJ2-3	CASSMGQGIGTDTQYF	TGTGCCAGTAGCATGGGACAGGGGATAGGCACAGATACGCAGTATTTT
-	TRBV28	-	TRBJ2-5	CASSRPPGETQYF	TGTGCCAGCAGTCGCCCCCCTGGAGAGACCCAGTACTTC
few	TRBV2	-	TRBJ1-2	CASTLNNYGYTF	TGTGCCAGCACCCTGAACAACTATGGCTACACCTTC
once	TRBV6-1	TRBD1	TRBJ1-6	CASSEQQGRDSPLHF	TGTGCCAGCAGTGAGCAACAGGGGAGGGATTCACCCCTCCACTTT
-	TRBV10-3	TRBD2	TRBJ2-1	CAIQGTSGLSSYNEQFF	TGTGCCATCCAAGGGACTAGCGGACTAAGCTCCTACAATGAGCAGTTCTTC
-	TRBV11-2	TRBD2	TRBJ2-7	CASSLTSGPSYEQYF	TGTGCCAGCAGCTTAACTAGCGGCCCCTCCTACGAGCAGTACTTC
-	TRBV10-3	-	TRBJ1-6	CAISSDSVNSPLHF	TGTGCCATCAGCTCCGACAGCGTTAATTCACCCCTCCACTTT
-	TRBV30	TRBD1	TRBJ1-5	CAWITLPGQGVHHSNQPQHF	TGTGCCTGGATTACCCTTCCGGGACAGGGGGTTCATCATAGCAATCAGCCCCAGCATTTT
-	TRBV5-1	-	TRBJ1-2	CASSLAVRYYGYTF	TGCGCCAGCAGCTTGGCCGTCAGGTATTATGGCTACACCTTC
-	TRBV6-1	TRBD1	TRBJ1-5	CASSDFSAGTGIGNQPQHF	TGTGCCAGCAGTGATTTTTCGGCCGGGACAGGGATTGGCAATCAGCCCCAGCATTTT
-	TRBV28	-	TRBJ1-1	CASSSGGGQNTEAFF	TGTGCCAGCAGCTCCGGGGGGGGGCAGAACACTGAAGCTTTCTTT
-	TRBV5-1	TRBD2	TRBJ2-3	CASSPLLTSGGAPDTQYF	TGCGCCAGCAGCCCATTACTTACTAGCGGGGGGGCCCCGGATACGCAGTATTTT
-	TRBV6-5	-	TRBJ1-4	CASSYAGQPGEKLFF	TGTGCCAGCAGTTACGCGGGCCAGCCGGGCGAAAAACTGTTTTTT
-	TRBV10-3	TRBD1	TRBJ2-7	CAIRTGGSYEQYF	TGTGCCATCAGGACAGGGGGGTCCTACGAGCAGTACTTC
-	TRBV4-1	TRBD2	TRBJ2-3	CASSQGYGGAADTQYF	TGCGCCAGCAGCCAAGGTTACGGGGGGGCCGCAGATACGCAGTATTTT
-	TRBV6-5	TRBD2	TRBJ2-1	CASRRSGSGYNEQFF	TGTGCCAGCAGACGGAGCGGGAGTGGGTACAATGAGCAGTTCTTC
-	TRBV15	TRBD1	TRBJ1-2	CATSRGGDRAGYTF	TGTGCCACCAGCAGAGGCGGGGACAGGGCTGGCTACACCTTC
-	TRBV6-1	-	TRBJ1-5	CASTMRMGGNQPQHF	TGTGCCAGCACTATGAGAATGGGAGGCAATCAGCCCCAGCATTTT
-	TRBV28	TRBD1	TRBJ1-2	CASSLDRPYGYTF	TGTGCCAGCAGTCTGGACAGGCCCTATGGCTACACCTTC
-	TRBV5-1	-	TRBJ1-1	CASSLAEGASTEAFF	TGCGCCAGCAGCTTGGCCGAAGGTGCGAGCACTGAAGCTTTCTTT
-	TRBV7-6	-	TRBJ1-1	CASSARDSLSAEAFF	TGTGCCAGCAGCGCCCGGGACTCCTTGAGTGCTGAAGCTTTCTTT
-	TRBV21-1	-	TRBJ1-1	CASALGGAAFAEAFF	TGTGCCAGCGCCCTAGGGGGGGCGGCATTTGCTGAAGCTTTCTTT
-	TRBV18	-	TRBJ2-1	CASSSSNNEQFF	TGTGCCAGCTCGAGTAGTAACAATGAGCAGTTCTTC
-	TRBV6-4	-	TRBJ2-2	CASSDQGRVGTGELFF	TGTGCCAGCAGTGACCAGGGGCGTGTTGGCACCGGGGAGCTGTTTTTT
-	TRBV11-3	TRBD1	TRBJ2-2	CASSLGRRDRGPGELFF	TGTGCCAGCAGCTTGGGTCGCCGGGACAGGGGGCCCGGGGAGCTGTTTTTT
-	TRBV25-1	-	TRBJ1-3	CASSLQGASGNTIYF	TGTGCCAGCAGTCTCCAAGGGGCCTCTGGAAACACCATATATTTT
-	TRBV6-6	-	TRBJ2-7	CASSYAGTGAYEQYF	TGTGCCAGCAGTTACGCCGGGACGGGGGCCTACGAGCAGTACTTC
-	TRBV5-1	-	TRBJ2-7	CASSLDRSYEQYF	TGCGCCAGCAGCTTGGACCGTTCCTACGAGCAGTACTTC
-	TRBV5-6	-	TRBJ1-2	CASSFQDRDYGYTF	TGTGCCAGCAGCTTTCAGGATCGGGACTATGGCTACACCTTC
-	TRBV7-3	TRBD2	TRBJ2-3	CASSPRLAGGTDTQYF	TGTGCCAGCAGCCCCAGACTAGCGGGGGGAACAGATACGCAGTATTTT
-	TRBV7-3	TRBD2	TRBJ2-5	CASSDPTSGEETQYF	TGTGCCAGCAGCGACCCGACTAGCGGGGAGGAGACCCAGTACTTC
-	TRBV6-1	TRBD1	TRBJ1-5	CASSMDRANQPQHF	TGTGCCAGCAGCATGGACAGGGCCAATCAGCCCCAGCATTTT
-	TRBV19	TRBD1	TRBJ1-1	CASKRQGSNTEAFF	TGTGCCAGTAAAAGACAGGGATCTAACACTGAAGCTTTCTTT